The 3 T cell receptor beta chains in this list originate from one sample, sequenced in a study of T cell responses to AZD1222 COVID-19 vaccine. Profiling relied on immunoSEQ multiplex PCR, and the TCRdb table lists in-frame clones only, not all of them. The table includes approximately 150,000 clones, roughly 92% detected once. The sample here was peripheral blood, taken 28 days after the second AZD1222 dose. The receptors were sampled from an adult who received the AZD1222 COVID-19 vaccine.

V usage is TRBV13 and J usage is TRBJ1-2, with D perhaps matching TRBD1 (6 bases). Germline lookup yields CDR1 PRHDT and CDR2 FYEKMQ (reference sequence). This CDR3 is built from 14 residues. V was shortened by 3 bases and J by 6 bases, with 14 bases between the two germline ends. CDR3 sequence (DNA): TGTGCCAGCAGCTTTGGACAGCGGGGAGATGGCTACACCTTC. This translates into CASSFGQRGDGYTF.

This clone was seen more than once but under ten times. The rearrangement joins TRBV5-1 to TRBJ2-2, with D possibly TRBD1 on 6 matching bases. The V end was cut by 2 bases, the J end by 0 bases, with 8 bases between. Looked up from germline, CDR1 is SGHRS and CDR2 is YFSETQ. CDR3 size: 15 residues. CDR3 protein: CASSLGQTNTGELFF. The CDR3 coding sequence is TGCGCCAGCAGCTTAGGACAGACGAACACCGGGGAGCTGTTTTTT.

The rearrangement joins TRBV23-1 to TRBJ2-4; tentatively, D is TRBD2 (5 bases). TRBV23-1 is classed as an ORF, of uncertain function. Trimming removed 3 bases at V and 0 bases at J, with 18 bases between. The CDR3 is 18 residues long. DNA of the CDR3: TGCGCCAGCAGTCACCTCCCAGACTATCTTTTAGCCAAAAACATTCAGTACTTC. Protein product: CASSHLPDYLLAKNIQYF.